A single sample is the source of the 26 T cell receptor beta chains below, sequenced in a study of shared clonotypes between healthy human individuals (dated by TCRdb to the early 2020s). The method was the immunoSEQ multiplex PCR assay. Not all clones reach the TCRdb copy of this immuneACCESS table, which keeps in-frame sequences only. Checked studies attribute under half of the gap to unresolved V genes and leave the rest unexplained. Here the sample has about 2.4 million clones; over 85% occur a single time. The ten largest make up 0.36% of the sample. Sequencing was carried out using naive CD4+ T cells from PBMCs. The meaning of the sample's cell subset or site label: CD45RA+ positively selected. The receptor source for this set is a man between 18 and 35 years old in good health. Some clones in this sample may be carry-over from other donors' samples.

This clone was found a few times. V gene TRBV7-9 combines with J gene TRBJ2-5, with D perhaps matching TRBD2 (6 bases). This CDR3 is built from 19 residues. Germline CDR1 is SEHNR and CDR2 is FQNEAQ (reference sequence). V was shortened by 0 bases and J by 1 base, with 21 bases between the two germline ends. CDR3: CASSLALAWGTRGQETQYF. CDR3 bases: TGTGCCAGCAGCTTAGCGCTCGCTTGGGGGACGCGGGGCCAAGAGACCCAGTACTTC.

The V gene is TRBV28, the J gene TRBJ2-7; either TRBD1 or TRBD2 may fit D (5 bases each). Between the trimmed V and J ends, which lost 6 bases and 0 bases, there was a span of 18 bases. CDR1 MDHEN and CDR2 SYDVKM come from the germline V gene. The CDR3 loop spans 16 amino acids. The CDR3 sequence: CASSPAFRDGSYEQYF. CDR3 bases: TGTGCCAGCAGCCCAGCCTTCCGGGACGGCTCCTACGAGCAGTACTTC.

The genes are TRBV29-1 and TRBJ2-2; no reliable D call. This CDR3 comprises 14 residues. Between the trimmed V and J ends, which lost 1 base and 0 bases, there was a span of 6 bases. Germline CDR1 reads SQVTM; CDR2 reads ANQGSEA. The CDR3, as DNA: TGCAGCGTTGAAGGCAGGACGAACACCGGGGAGCTGTTTTTT. This gives the protein CSVEGRTNTGELFF.

The chain joins TRBV27 to TRBJ1-1; 11 bases match TRBD1. The CDR3 extends over 14 amino acids. The germline V gene encodes CDR1 MNHEY and CDR2 SMNVEV (reference sequence). Unmatched junction bases numbered 9, after V lost 8 bases and J lost 7 bases. The CDR3 DNA reads as TGTGCCAGCTCGAGGACAGGGGGCGGAGGTGAAGCTTTCTTT. This encodes CASSRTGGGGEAFF.

Concerning this clone: Within the sample, other DNA sequences also encode this same CDR3. DNA for the CDR3: TGCGCCAGCAGCTTGGGGACTAGCGGGAGAGGGGAGACCCAGTACTTC. Protein: CASSLGTSGRGETQYF. The chain employs TRBV5-1 and TRBJ2-5; the match to TRBD2 covers 13 bases. Trimming removed 0 bases from V and 5 bases from J; junction bases left unmatched: 4. This CDR3 has 16 residues. Germline values: CDR1 SGHRS, CDR2 YFSETQ.

The rearrangement links TRBV4-3 to TRBJ1-1, with TRBD1 matching over 7 bases. Germline V gene data show CDR1 as LGHNA and CDR2 as YSLEER. V shed 1 base, J shed 5 bases, and the junction held 7 bases outside the gene matches. The CDR3 consists of 15 residues. The CDR3 loop is CASSQVGRGKTEAFF. The CDR3 region has the DNA TGCGCCAGCAGCCAAGTCGGCAGGGGGAAGACTGAAGCTTTCTTT.

V and J are TRBV6-5 and TRBJ2-3; D is unclear. Between the trimmed V and J ends, which lost 4 bases and 10 bases, there was a span of 12 bases. The CDR3 has 12 residues. Germline V CDR1 and CDR2: MNHEY, SVGAGI. In DNA form, the CDR3 reads TGTGCCAGCAGTTCCACTGCTACGGCGCAGTATTTT. Its translation is CASSSTATAQYF.

The rearrangement joins TRBV2 to TRBJ1-4, with no clear D. The CDR3 loop spans 12 amino acids. The germline CDR1 and CDR2 sequences are SNHLY and FYNNEI. The ends were cut back, 7 bases at V and 8 bases at J, with 11 bases in the middle. CDR3 sequence (DNA): TGTGCCAGCACGACACTACCGGAAAAACTGTTTTTT. Its protein is CASTTLPEKLFF.

This chain uses TRBV10-3 with TRBJ1-1; D possibly corresponds to TRBD1 (5 bases). Germline lookup yields CDR1 ENHRY and CDR2 SYGVKD. CDR3 length: 14 amino acids. Trimming cost V 5 bases and J 5 bases, with 15 bases left between them. Written as DNA, the CDR3 is TGTGCCATCAGTCCCGGCAGGGAGGATACTGAAGCTTTCTTT. Residues: CAISPGREDTEAFF.

J is TRBJ2-3 and V is TRBV19; TRBD2 is a possible D gene (6 bases). Trimming removed 4 bases from V and 0 bases from J, with 20 bases in between. Germline CDR1 LNHDA, CDR2 SQIVND (reference sequence). The CDR3 extends over 18 amino acids. CDR3 protein: CASSTHPGVSGSTDTQYF. CDR3 bases: TGTGCCAGTAGTACTCACCCCGGGGTTAGCGGTAGCACAGATACGCAGTATTTT.

This clone was recorded once. This CDR3 is also generated by other DNA sequences in the sample. The gene calls are TRBV11-2 and TRBJ1-2; the D is unclear. CDR3 length equals 12 residues. V was pared by 1 base and J by 4 bases, with 4 bases between. Per the germline V gene, CDR1 is SGHAT and CDR2 is FQNNGV. The CDR3 coding sequence is TGTGCCAGCAGCTTAGGACCCTATGGCTACACCTTC. It translates to CASSLGPYGYTF.

V is TRBV10-3 and J is TRBJ2-2; D gene ambiguous. Deletions cut 6 bases from V and 8 bases from J, with 13 bases between. Per germline, CDR1 ENHRY and CDR2 SYGVKD. The CDR3 sequence is 13 residues long. The CDR3: CAIREATAGELFF. CDR3 sequence (DNA): TGTGCCATCAGAGAAGCAACTGCAGGGGAGCTGTTTTTT.

J is TRBJ1-6 and V is TRBV28; D not resolved. Germline V gene sequence: CDR1 MDHEN, CDR2 SYDVKM. This CDR3 has 16 amino acids. V was cut by 6 bases and J by 0 bases, with 12 bases left in between. CDR3 in amino acids: CASSLPGRSYNSPLHF. The CDR3 DNA is TGTGCCAGCAGCCTGCCCGGCCGCTCCTATAATTCACCCCTCCACTTT. Variable domain in full (rest from reference TRBV28 and TRBJ1-6): DVKVTQSSRYLVKRTGEKVFLECVQDMDHENMFWYRQDPGLGLRLIYFSYDVKMKEKGDIPEGYSVSREKKERFSLILESASTNQTSMYLCASSLPGRSYNSPLHFGNGTRLTVT.

In DNA form, the CDR3 reads TGCGCCAGCAGCCCGGGGACTAGCGGGAGTATCGATGAGCAGTTCTTC. Translating gives CASSPGTSGSIDEQFF. This chain connects TRBV5-1 to TRBJ2-1; 14 bases map to TRBD2. This CDR3 comprises 16 residues. Per germline, CDR1 SGHRS and CDR2 YFSETQ. After removal of 4 bases from V and 8 bases from J, the junction contained 8 bases not matched to a gene.

The rearrangement links TRBV11-2 to TRBJ2-3; D is uncertain. The CDR3 runs 15 residues. The germline CDR1 and CDR2 sequences are SGHAT and FQNNGV. The V end was cut by 6 bases, the J end by 1 base, with 14 bases between. CDR3 in DNA: TGTGCCAGCAGTTTAACTGCCTTCGGCACAGATACGCAGTATTTT. Protein: CASSLTAFGTDTQYF.

For this clone: Other DNA sequences in this specimen translate into the identical CDR3. The rearrangement joins TRBV5-1 to TRBJ2-7; 13 bases fit TRBD2. This CDR3 is built from 15 residues. V shed 3 bases and J 2 bases; nucleotides not matched to a gene: 2. Germline values: CDR1 SGHRS, CDR2 YFSETQ. The DNA for the CDR3 is TGCGCCAGCAGCTGGGGACTAGCGGGGACCTACGAGCAGTACTTC. Encoded protein: CASSWGLAGTYEQYF.

The chain carries TRBV5-1 and TRBJ1-1; D is possibly TRBD1 (6 bases). The CDR3 runs 14 residues. Germline V gene data show CDR1 as SGHRS and CDR2 as YFSETQ. V was clipped by 4 bases and J by 5 bases, with 15 bases between them. CDR3 DNA: TGCGCCAGCAGCCAAGAAACCCAGGGGACTGAAGCTTTCTTT. This gives the protein CASSQETQGTEAFF. Supplemented by reference TRBV5-1 and TRBJ1-1, the full variable domain reads KAGVTQTPRYLIKTRGQQVTLSCSPISGHRSVSWYQQTPGQGLQFLFEYFSETQRNKGNFPGRFSGRQFSNSRSEMNVSTLELGDSALYLCASSQETQGTEAFFGQGTRLTVV.

This clone was counted a single time. This sequence joins TRBV11-1 and TRBJ2-7, with 11 bases aligning to TRBD2. Trimming at V came to 5 bases and at J to 3 bases, leaving 12 bases not matched to a gene. The CDR3 loop spans 17 amino acids. Germline CDR1 reads SGHAT; CDR2 reads FQDESV (reference sequence). Written as DNA, the CDR3 is TGTGCCAGCAGCCCCGGGGGAACTAGCGGGAGATACTACGAGCAGTACTTC. Protein: CASSPGGTSGRYYEQYF.

This clone was detected only once. This chain connects TRBV9 to TRBJ2-1, with 9 bases aligning to TRBD2. V dropped 0 bases and J dropped 4; count of bases not matched to a gene: 5. This CDR3 is built from 16 residues. The germline V gene has CDR1 SGDLS and CDR2 YYNGEE. The CDR3 DNA reads as TGTGCCAGCAGCGTAGGCAATAGCGGGAGTTACAATGAGCAGTTCTTC. Its translation: CASSVGNSGSYNEQFF.

The chain has TRBV6-5 and TRBJ2-1; a possible D gene is TRBD1 (7 bases). Trimming removed 7 bases from V and 5 bases from J, with 12 bases in between. CDR3 length: 13 residues. CDR1 and CDR2 (germline): MNHEY, SVGAGI. The chain's CDR3 is CASTRGEHNEQFF. DNA of the CDR3: TGTGCCAGCACCAGGGGGGAGCACAATGAGCAGTTCTTC.

The rearrangement links TRBV5-1 to TRBJ2-1; 7 bases align to TRBD1. After removal of 3 bases from V and 1 base from J, the junction contained 7 bases not matched to a gene. Looked up from germline, CDR1 is SGHRS and CDR2 is YFSETQ. The CDR3 totals 16 residues. CDR3 protein: CASSSSGTVSYNEQFF. In DNA, the CDR3 is TGCGCCAGCAGCTCTTCCGGGACAGTGTCCTACAATGAGCAGTTCTTC.

V and J are TRBV15 and TRBJ1-3, with D unclear. This CDR3 is built from 16 residues. The V gene lost 1 base and the J gene lost 0 bases, with 10 bases spanning the gap. Germline values: CDR1 LNHNV, CDR2 YYDKDF (reference sequence). The CDR3 nucleotides read TGTGCCACCAGCAGAGGAGAGGGTTTCTCTGGAAACACCATATATTTT. Translating gives CATSRGEGFSGNTIYF.

This rearrangement joins TRBV19 to TRBJ1-2; 8 nucleotides agree with TRBD1. The CDR3 is 15 residues long. Germline loops: CDR1 LNHDA, CDR2 SQIVND (reference sequence). With V trimmed by 2 bases and J by 8 bases, 10 bases remained unmatched. CDR3 DNA sequence: TGTGCCAGTAGTATAAGTTGGCAGGGGGCGTGGGGCTACACCTTC. This encodes CASSISWQGAWGYTF.

This chain uses TRBV7-8 with TRBJ2-7; D uncertain. The CDR3 contains 12 residues. V shed 5 bases and J shed 7 bases, with 12 bases lying between them. Germline lookup yields CDR1 SGHVS and CDR2 FQNEAQ. CDR3 residues: CASSPHGREQYF. The CDR3 nucleotides read TGTGCCAGCAGCCCCCACGGTAGGGAGCAGTACTTC.

The chain couples TRBV5-1 to TRBJ1-2, with 12 bases identical to TRBD1. CDR1 is SGHRS and CDR2 is YFSETQ in the germline V gene. V shed 4 bases, J shed 2 bases, and the junction held 3 bases outside the gene matches. This CDR3 spans 15 amino acids. CDR3 sequence reads: CASSAGTGGNYGYTF. The CDR3 bases are TGCGCCAGCAGCGCAGGGACAGGGGGCAACTATGGCTACACCTTC.

This sequence joins TRBV19 and TRBJ2-5, with TRBD1 identical over 7 bases. The germline V gene encodes CDR1 LNHDA and CDR2 SQIVND (reference sequence). V lost 5 bases, J lost 5 bases, and 11 bases stayed unmatched. This CDR3 has 15 amino acids. Here the CDR3 DNA reads TGTGCCAGTAGTCCTGGGACAGCTACCTCGGAGACCCAGTACTTC. As protein: CASSPGTATSETQYF.